The T cell receptor (beta chain) described here comes from a study of T cells in Graves' hyperthyroidism and ophthalmopathy. Across the whole study: Before treatment of any kind, peripheral blood was taken at initial diagnosis.

This clonotype occurred many times. V was pared by 4 bases and J by 7 bases, with 14 bases between. CDR1 is MNHEY and CDR2 is SVGAGI in the germline V gene. This CDR3 comprises 14 residues. RNA transcripts gave rise to amplified TCR beta CDR3 regions. TCR CDR3 regions were first amplified by RT-PCR with HTBI primers. In TCRdb, the multiplex PCR reads were re-called with MiXCR into one record per CDR3 protein. Of about 520,000 distinct CDR3 sequences in the sample, less than 25% were seen once. The authors obtained PBMCs from over 8.5 ml of fresh peripheral blood. The chain has TRBV6-5 and TRBJ1-5; tentative D call: TRBD1 (5 bases). The sequenced material came from blood. This receptor was obtained from a young man with Graves' hyperthyroidism. This CDR3 is CASSFRVSGQPQHF. In nucleotides, the CDR3 is TGTGCCAGCAGTTTCAGGGTTTCAGGCCAGCCCCAGCATTTT.